The clone carrying this TCR beta chain came up a few times. Its antigen remains unidentified. Assay: immunoSEQ multiplex PCR; the TCRdb copy retains only in-frame clones and omits some. The sample shows 25,000 or so clones, 80% to 90% of them seen only once. The data originate from a study of OX40 agonist ivuxolimab in advanced cancers. The wider study: In this cohort, patients received ivuxolimab, an agonistic anti-OX40 (CD134) antibody. A partial response was reached by three patients: one with hepatocellular carcinoma and two with cutaneous melanoma.

Study-wide findings and caveats: Average numbers of expanded clones were greater in CD8+ T cells than in CD4+.

Trimming shortened V by 1 base and J by 0 bases, and 10 bases separated the two germline ends. Germline CDR1 reads SGHVS; CDR2 reads FNYEAQ. The CDR3 consists of 16 residues. Peripheral blood came from all dose cohorts at three timepoints. The J gene is TRBJ1-5, the V gene TRBV7-6; unclear D gene. The source was CD4+ or CD8+ T cells sorted from blood, collected in a trial of the OX40 agonist ivuxolimab. The receptor was isolated from an adult with an advanced solid tumor such as melanoma, head and neck, liver or kidney cancer. Here the CDR3 DNA reads TGTGCCAGCAGCTTAGGTGACTTGGATAGCAATCAGCCCCAGCATTTT. It translates to CASSLGDLDSNQPQHF.